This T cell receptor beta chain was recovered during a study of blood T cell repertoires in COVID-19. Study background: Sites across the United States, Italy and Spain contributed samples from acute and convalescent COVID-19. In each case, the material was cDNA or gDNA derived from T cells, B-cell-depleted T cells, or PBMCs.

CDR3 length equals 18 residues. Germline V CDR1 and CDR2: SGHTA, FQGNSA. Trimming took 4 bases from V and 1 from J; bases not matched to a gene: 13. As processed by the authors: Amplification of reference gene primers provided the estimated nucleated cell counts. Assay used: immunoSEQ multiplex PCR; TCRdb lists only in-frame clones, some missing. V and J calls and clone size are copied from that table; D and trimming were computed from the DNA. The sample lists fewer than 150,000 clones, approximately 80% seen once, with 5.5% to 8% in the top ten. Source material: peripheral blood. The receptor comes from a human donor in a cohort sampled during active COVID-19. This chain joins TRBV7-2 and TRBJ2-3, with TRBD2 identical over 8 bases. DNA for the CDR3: TGTGCCAGCAGCTCAGAGAAGCGGGGGAGGGTGGGCACAGATACGCAGTATTTT. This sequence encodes CASSSEKRGRVGTDTQYF.